This entry is about one T cell receptor beta chain. Its antigen is not identified. Donors, without exception, were Caucasian adults residing in Nashville, Tennessee. The data derive from a study of shared clonotypes between healthy human individuals. The study's findings and limits: Naive CD4 clonotypes were shared across a handful of donors at roughly 5.5%.

The protocol was immunoSEQ multiplex PCR, while the TCRdb copy is restricted to in-frame clones and leaves out a portion. The sample includes approximately 2.5 million clones, approximately 94% of them seen just once. The sample consisted of naive CD4+ T cells sorted from blood. Regarding subset: CD45RA+ positively selected. The clonotype comes from a man aged 18 to 35 in good health.

The CDR3 loop is CASSEGHHSNQPQHF. Here the CDR3 DNA reads TGTGCCAGCAGCGAGGGACACCATAGCAATCAGCCCCAGCATTTT. The chain recombines TRBV5-6 with TRBJ1-5, with a possible D match to TRBD1 (6 bases). The CDR3 has 15 residues. Germline values: CDR1 SGHDT, CDR2 YYEEEE. V was clipped by 4 bases and J by 0 bases, with 11 bases between them.